The 29 T cell receptor beta chains below all came from one sample that was sequenced in a study of type 1 and type 2 diabetes patients. Amplification started from genomic DNA. The TCR beta CDR3 region was amplified using 30 forward and 13 reverse primers. TCRdb re-analysed the multiplex PCR reads in MiXCR, keeping a single row per CDR3 protein. Of about 290,000 distinct CDR3 sequences in the sample, more than 45% were seen once. The sequenced sample consisted of peripheral blood mononuclear cells (PBMCs). The source is a young man with type 2 diabetes.

This chain joins TRBV5-6 and TRBJ2-6, with D tentatively TRBD2 (7 bases). The CDR3 is 15 residues long. Deletions cut 2 bases from V and 4 bases from J, with 10 bases between. Per the germline V gene, CDR1 is SGHDT and CDR2 is YYEEEE. The CDR3 DNA is TGTGCCAGCAGCTTACAGGGACTAGGGGCCAACGTCCTGACTTTC. Translation gives CASSLQGLGANVLTF.

This clonotype was found a few times. The gene calls are TRBV24-1 and TRBJ1-1; D possibly corresponds to TRBD1 (5 bases). Germline V gene lookup returns CDR1 KGHDR and CDR2 SFDVKD. The CDR3 is 12 amino acids. V lost 9 bases to trimming and J lost 2 bases, with 9 bases between them. The CDR3 DNA reads as TGTGCCACCCGGGGCCGTAACACTGAAGCTTTCTTT. As protein: CATRGRNTEAFF.

This clonotype appeared a few times. The V call is TRBV2, the J call TRBJ2-4; the D is unclear. CDR1 and CDR2 from the germline V gene are SNHLY and FYNNEI. The V gene lost 7 bases and the J gene lost 0 bases, with 7 bases spanning the gap. CDR3 length: 13 residues. CDR3 sequence (DNA): TGTGCCAGCATGGGGTTAGCCAAAAACATTCAGTACTTC. Protein product: CASMGLAKNIQYF.

A few counts support this clonotype. This chain links TRBV10-3 with TRBJ2-3; D is unresolved. The CDR3 totals 13 residues. V lost 0 bases, J lost 3 bases, and 4 bases lay in between. Germline assignment: CDR1 ENHRY and CDR2 SYGVKD. CDR3 protein: CAISESETDTQYF. The CDR3 nucleotides read TGTGCCATCAGTGAGTCGGAGACAGATACGCAGTATTTT.

To note about this clonotype: The conserved final phenylalanine or tryptophan is absent from the CDR3, which likely points to a read error. CDR3 protein: CASSPSRQGAYEQYL. The CDR3 DNA follows: TGTGCCAGCAGCCCCTCGAGACAGGGGGCGTACGAGCAGTACCTC. The chain recombines TRBV7-8 with TRBJ2-7; 10 nucleotides align to TRBD1. The germline gives CDR1 SGHVS, CDR2 FQNEAQ. The CDR3 loop spans 15 amino acids. V dropped 5 bases and J dropped 4; count of bases not matched to a gene: 8.

A note on this clonotype: One end of the junction is discordant with germline, which a read error may explain. The chain is built from TRBV15 and TRBJ2-6, with D hard to call. Germline values: CDR1 LNHNV, CDR2 YYDKDF (reference sequence). This CDR3 comprises 14 residues. Here the CDR3 reads CASSSSLGANVLTF. The CDR3 DNA reads as TGTGCCAGCAGCTCCTCCCTCGGGGCCAACGTCCTGACTTTC.

About this clonotype: At one end, the junction sequence differs from germline, possibly due to a read error. The gene calls are TRBV19 and TRBJ2-5, with a tentative D call TRBD1 (5 bases). The J call may be wrong; the DNA end is better matched by TRBJ2-1. Germline CDR1 reads LNHDA; CDR2 reads SQIVND (reference sequence). The CDR3 has 13 amino acids. CDR3 sequence: CASSESQGSEQFF. CDR3 nucleotides: TGCGCCAGCAGTGAGTCGCAGGGAAGTGAGCAGTTCTTC.

The chain employs TRBV7-6 and TRBJ2-7; TRBD2 matches at 12 bases. Germline CDR1 reads SGHVS; CDR2 reads FNYEAQ. The V segment lost 5 bases and the J segment 4 bases; nucleotides outside the gene matches: 12. This CDR3 has 17 amino acids. CDR3 nucleotides: TGTGCCAGCAGCCAAGGAGACCTAGCGGGGGGGCAATACGAGCAGTACTTC. Translation gives CASSQGDLAGGQYEQYF.

J is TRBJ1-6 and V is TRBV7-2, with D unresolved. This CDR3 is built from 15 residues. Germline V lookup: CDR1 SGHTA, CDR2 FQGNSA. Trimming removed 10 bases at V and 0 bases at J, with 13 bases between. CDR3 in amino acids: CATTLESSYNSPLHF. In DNA, the CDR3 is TGTGCCACCACCCTTGAGAGCTCCTATAATTCACCCCTCCACTTT.

The V gene is TRBV19, the J gene TRBJ1-2; 10 bases line up with TRBD1. This CDR3 contains 14 residues. Germline values: CDR1 LNHDA, CDR2 SQIVND (reference sequence). J lost 7 bases, V lost 5 bases, and 7 bases had no gene match. The CDR3 loop is CASSSRQGALGYTF. The CDR3 DNA reads as TGTGCCAGTAGTTCCCGACAGGGGGCCCTTGGCTACACCTTC.

This clonotype was seen once. The V and J genes are TRBV9 and TRBJ1-6; D not certain. This CDR3 is 15 amino acids long. Trimming took off 0 bases at V and 8 bases at J, with 12 bases between the two ends. The V gene's germline CDR1 is SGDLS and CDR2 YYNGEE. The CDR3 region is CASSVAAQSYSPLHF. The CDR3 nucleotides are TGTGCCAGCAGCGTAGCGGCCCAAAGTTATTCACCCCTCCACTTT. Variable domain in full (rest from reference TRBV9 and TRBJ1-6): DSGVTQTPKHLITATGQRVTLRCSPRSGDLSVYWYQQSLDQGLQFLIQYYNGEERAKGNILERFSAQQFPDLHSELNLSSLELGDSALYFCASSVAAQSYSPLHFGNGTRLTVT.

The chain has TRBV7-3 and TRBJ2-1; TRBD1 or TRBD2 may be the D gene (5 bases each). Trimming removed 4 bases from V and 5 bases from J, with 12 bases in between. CDR3 length equals 14 residues. CDR1 is SGHTA and CDR2 is FQGTGA in the germline V gene. The CDR3 sequence is CASSSVVGDNEQFF. DNA for the CDR3: TGTGCCAGCAGCTCGGTAGTGGGGGACAATGAGCAGTTCTTC.

The DNA of the CDR3 is TGCAGTGCTCTCAGCGGAGGCTCCTACGAGCAGTACTTC. It yields the protein CSALSGGSYEQYF. The chain is built from TRBV20-1 and TRBJ2-7; a possible D gene is TRBD2 (5 bases). V was clipped by 5 bases and J by 0 bases, with 11 bases between them. This CDR3 has 13 residues. In germline, CDR1 is DFQATT, CDR2 SNEGSKA (reference sequence).

In its sample, this clonotype was seen a few times. The genes are TRBV10-1 and TRBJ2-3; 10 bases align to TRBD1. Trimming at V came to 4 bases and at J to 5 bases, leaving 12 bases not matched to a gene. Germline assignment: CDR1 WNHNN and CDR2 SYGVQD (reference sequence). The CDR3 is 17 residues long. This CDR3 reads CASSASGTGVQGDTQYF. DNA for the CDR3: TGCGCCAGCAGTGCAAGCGGGACAGGGGTTCAAGGAGATACGCAGTATTTT.

In this sample, this clonotype turned up once. This sequence joins TRBV7-9 and TRBJ2-7; TRBD1 matches 7 bases. Germline V gene sequence: CDR1 SEHNR, CDR2 FQNEAQ (reference sequence). Trimming removed 3 bases from V and 6 bases from J; junction bases left unmatched: 8. The CDR3 has 14 residues. The CDR3 reads CASSFPGQNCEQYF. CDR3 coding DNA: TGTGCCAGCAGCTTCCCGGGACAGAACTGCGAGCAGTACTTC.

This clonotype came up a few times. This chain uses TRBV20-1 with TRBJ1-6, with a tentative D call TRBD1 (6 bases). Trimming cost V 8 bases and J 7 bases, with 21 bases left between them. This CDR3 is 15 amino acids long. In germline, CDR1 is DFQATT, CDR2 SNEGSKA (reference sequence). The CDR3 here is CSTKQTGKQNSPLHF. The CDR3 DNA sequence: TGCAGTACAAAACAGACAGGAAAGCAGAATTCACCCCTCCACTTT.

The chain is built from TRBV6-6 and TRBJ1-1, with D perhaps matching TRBD1 (6 bases). CDR1 is MNHNY, CDR2 SVGAGI, per germline (reference sequence). Trimming removed 5 bases at V and 6 bases at J, with 19 bases between. There are 15 residues in the CDR3. CDR3 region: CASSGAGVVGAEAFF. For the CDR3, the DNA is TGTGCCAGCAGTGGGGCAGGGGTGGTCGGGGCTGAAGCTTTCTTT.

In its sample, this clonotype was seen once. V and J are TRBV4-3 and TRBJ2-3; the match to TRBD2 covers 13 bases. With V trimmed by 1 base and J by 9 bases, 7 bases remained unmatched. Germline V gene lookup returns CDR1 LGHNA and CDR2 YSLEER. CDR3 size: 16 residues. For the CDR3, the DNA is TGCGCCAGCAGCCAAGGACTAGCGGGGGGCTCGGGAACGCAGTATTTT. It encodes CASSQGLAGGSGTQYF.

This sequence joins TRBV5-5 and TRBJ2-5; 13 bases match TRBD2. The V and J ends lost 10 bases and 3 bases, in that order; junction bases with no gene match: 12. This CDR3 comprises 16 residues. Germline CDR1 and CDR2: SGHKS and YYEKEE (reference sequence). CDR3 in DNA: TGTGCCCGCCGAGCGGAGGGACTAGCGGGGAAAGAGACCCAGTACTTC. Its protein is CARRAEGLAGKETQYF.

The V and J genes are TRBV15 and TRBJ2-1; 7 positions agree with TRBD1. Germline CDR1 and CDR2: LNHNV and YYDKDF (reference sequence). The CDR3 spans 15 residues. After removal of 3 bases from V and 7 bases from J, the junction contained 9 bases not matched to a gene. CDR3: CATSSRNRGYNEQFF. The CDR3 nucleotides are TGTGCCACCAGCAGCAGGAACAGGGGCTATAATGAGCAGTTCTTC.

About this clonotype itself: One junction end does not reproduce the germline sequence, and a read error may be involved. The chain links TRBV2 to TRBJ2-5; D is unclear. The J call may be mistaken, given a closer DNA end match to TRBJ2-1. The germline CDR1 and CDR2 sequences are SNHLY and FYNNEI. The CDR3 length is 19 residues. CDR3 sequence: CASSEEFRSLTSSHNEQFF. The CDR3, as DNA: TGTGCCAGCAGTGAAGAATTCAGGTCTCTAACAAGCTCCCACAATGAGCAGTTCTTC.

The rearrangement joins TRBV2 to TRBJ2-7, with 8 positions matching TRBD1. The ends lost 6 bases at V and 4 bases at J; junction bases unmatched: 11. This CDR3 contains 15 residues. Germline V gene lookup returns CDR1 SNHLY and CDR2 FYNNEI. CDR3 sequence reads: CASSQESDRGYEQYF. The CDR3 nucleotides are TGTGCCAGCAGCCAAGAGTCCGACAGGGGTTACGAGCAGTACTTC.

This chain connects TRBV7-8 to TRBJ2-1, with TRBD2 identical over 8 bases. The V gene end was trimmed by 4 bases and the J gene end by 7 bases; junction bases not matched to a gene: 12. The CDR3 sequence is 16 residues long. Germline CDR1 reads SGHVS; CDR2 reads FQNEAQ. The CDR3 coding sequence is TGTGCCAGCAGCTACCCCCGGGGGGGTTCGTGGAATGAGCAGTTCTTC. It yields the protein CASSYPRGGSWNEQFF.

This clonotype has a handful of counts. The V call is TRBV7-8, the J call TRBJ1-5, with no clear D. V gave up 3 bases and J gave up 1 base, with 7 bases separating them. This CDR3 has 14 amino acids. In germline, CDR1 is SGHVS, CDR2 FQNEAQ. CDR3 protein: CASSFGESNQPQHF. CDR3 DNA: TGTGCCAGCAGCTTCGGGGAAAGCAATCAGCCCCAGCATTTT.

This clonotype was counted only a few times. The rearrangement links TRBV29-1 to TRBJ1-2; weak D call: TRBD1 (5 bases). This CDR3 has 13 residues. The germline V gene has CDR1 SQVTM and CDR2 ANQGSEA. The V gene lost 5 bases and the J gene lost 4 bases, with 14 bases spanning the gap. In DNA form, the CDR3 reads TGCAGCGTTCGTTTAGGGGCAAGCTATGGCTACACCTTC. It translates to CSVRLGASYGYTF.

This clonotype appeared a few times. CDR3 sequence: CASTWTMGTPEAFF. CDR3 coding DNA: TGTGCCAGTACTTGGACAATGGGTACCCCTGAAGCTTTCTTT. The rearrangement uses TRBV19 and TRBJ1-1; D possibly corresponds to TRBD1 (5 bases). CDR1 and CDR2 (germline): LNHDA, SQIVND (reference sequence). The CDR3 spans 14 residues. V dropped 7 bases and J dropped 6 bases, with 18 bases sitting between them.

A few counts support this clonotype. The rearrangement links TRBV20-1 to TRBJ1-4; TRBD1 might be the D (5 bases). Germline V gene sequence: CDR1 DFQATT, CDR2 SNEGSKA (reference sequence). CDR3 length: 14 residues. With 0 bases removed from V and 7 bases from J, the gap between germline ends came to 12 bases. DNA of the CDR3: TGCAGTGCTAGAGAGGTTAGGGGAGGTGAAAAACTGTTTTTT. This sequence encodes CSAREVRGGEKLFF.

The chain links TRBV28 to TRBJ2-7; tentatively, D is TRBD2 (6 bases). The CDR3 runs 14 residues. Trimming removed 6 bases at V and 7 bases at J, with 19 bases between. The V gene's germline CDR1 is MDHEN and CDR2 SYDVKM. Here the CDR3 DNA reads TGTGCCAGCAGCCTAAGCAGGATCGGGGGTGAGCAGTACTTC. It yields the protein CASSLSRIGGEQYF. Based on the CDR3 plus reference TRBV28 and TRBJ2-7, the full variable domain is DVKVTQSSRYLVKRTGEKVFLECVQDMDHENMFWYRQDPGLGLRLIYFSYDVKMKEKGDIPEGYSVSREKKERFSLILESASTNQTSMYLCASSLSRIGGEQYFGPGTRLTVT.

This clonotype was recorded many times. The chain is built from TRBV10-2 and TRBJ1-1; D is unresolved. Germline V CDR1 and CDR2: WSHSY, SAAADI. The V end lost 0 bases, the J end lost 8 bases, and 10 bases lay between the germline ends. The CDR3 length is 13 residues. The CDR3 DNA sequence: TGCGCCAGCAGTGAGTCAAGGATGGGGGAAGCTTTCTTT. Translation: CASSESRMGEAFF.